The 16 T cell receptor beta chains below come from one sample, sequenced in a study of radiation and T cells in renal cell carcinoma. Produced via immunoSEQ multiplex PCR; TCRdb's table is partial and in-frame only. The sample lists roughly 23,000 clones, more than 45% occurring once. Noted treatment: 15 Gy SBRT to primary tumor, nephrectomy 4 weeks later. The input for sequencing was tumor tissue, taken from a patient whose treatment included radiotherapy and nephrectomy. Source of these receptors: a woman aged 45-65 years with renal cell carcinoma.

The V gene is TRBV6-5, the J gene TRBJ2-7, with a weak D call TRBD2 (5 bases). The CDR3 sequence is 13 residues long. Looked up from germline, CDR1 is MNHEY and CDR2 is SVGAGI. V lost 5 bases to trimming and J lost 7 bases, with 15 bases between them. The CDR3 region has the DNA TGTGCCAGCAGTCCACCTAACGGCGGGGAGCAGTACTTC. Its translation is CASSPPNGGEQYF.

This clone was counted many times. The chain links TRBV7-8 to TRBJ2-5, with no clear D. V was clipped by 8 bases and J by 2 bases, with 18 bases between them. Germline V CDR1 and CDR2: SGHVS, FQNEAQ. The CDR3 loop spans 15 amino acids. In nucleotides, the CDR3 is TGTGCCAGCGCTCCTAGAGGTCCTAGACAAGAGACCCAGTACTTC. Translated, it gives CASAPRGPRQETQYF.

The chain employs TRBV6-4 and TRBJ2-5; TRBD2 matches at 11 bases. This CDR3 is built from 16 residues. Germline trimming cut 0 bases from V and 5 bases from J; bases unmatched to any gene: 5. Germline V CDR1 and CDR2: MRHNA, SNTAGT. The CDR3 sequence: CASSDSASGGPETQYF. The CDR3 DNA sequence: TGTGCCAGCAGTGACTCGGCTAGCGGGGGGCCGGAGACCCAGTACTTC.

This clone was seen a handful of times. The chain uses TRBV5-1 and TRBJ1-6; TRBD1 agrees at 11 bases. With 4 bases clipped from V and 9 bases from J, the junction kept 6 bases outside the gene matches. CDR1 and CDR2 from the germline V gene are SGHRS and YFSETQ. The CDR3 is 15 amino acids. Written as DNA, the CDR3 is TGCGCCAGCAGCCCTATCGGACAGGGGGCTTCACCCCTCCACTTT. Encoded protein: CASSPIGQGASPLHF. Full variable domain (rest looked up from reference TRBV5-1 and TRBJ1-6): KAGVTQTPRYLIKTRGQQVTLSCSPISGHRSVSWYQQTPGQGLQFLFEYFSETQRNKGNFPGRFSGRQFSNSRSEMNVSTLELGDSALYLCASSPIGQGASPLHFGNGTRLTVT.

V gene TRBV11-2 combines with J gene TRBJ1-4; 10 bases agree with TRBD1. This CDR3 contains 12 residues. V lost 11 bases and J lost 7; bases outside the gene matches: 4. Germline loops: CDR1 SGHAT, CDR2 FQNNGV. The CDR3, as DNA: TGTGCCTGCCGGGACAGGGGTGAAAAACTGTTTTTT. Amino acids: CACRDRGEKLFF.

The rearrangement uses TRBV11-1 and TRBJ2-2, with D possibly TRBD1 on 6 matching bases. CDR1 SGHAT and CDR2 FQDESV come from the germline V gene (reference sequence). V shed 8 bases and J shed 7 bases, with 11 bases lying between them. The CDR3 totals 12 residues. For the CDR3, the DNA is TGTGCCAGCGTGGGGGCGGGCGGGGAGCTGTTTTTT. It codes for CASVGAGGELFF.

The sample holds a few counts of this clone. The rearrangement joins TRBV29-1 to TRBJ2-3; D may correspond to TRBD1 or TRBD2 (5 bases each). Between the trimmed V and J ends, which lost 4 bases and 2 bases, there was a span of 10 bases. The CDR3 sequence is 13 residues long. Germline V gene data show CDR1 as SQVTM and CDR2 as ANQGSEA. CDR3 loop: CSVGRGLTDTQYF. CDR3 DNA: TGCAGCGTTGGACGGGGCCTCACAGATACGCAGTATTTT.

V and J are TRBV4-1 and TRBJ2-7; 8 nucleotides align to TRBD2. CDR1 MGHRA and CDR2 YSYEKL come from the germline V gene. The CDR3 has 17 amino acids. With V trimmed by 1 base and J by 3 bases, 11 bases remained unmatched. The CDR3 nucleotides are TGCGCCAGCAGCCAAGCACGGCCTAGCGGGCGAGGCTACGAGCAGTACTTC. This gives the protein CASSQARPSGRGYEQYF.

The chain is built from TRBV2 and TRBJ2-2, with TRBD2 identical over 13 bases. Germline CDR1 is SNHLY and CDR2 is FYNNEI. V was pared by 3 bases and J by 0 bases, with 4 bases of the junction left unmatched. This CDR3 comprises 18 residues. The CDR3 loop reads CASSETSGGLANTGELFF. As DNA, the CDR3 is TGTGCCAGCAGTGAGACTAGCGGGGGGCTCGCGAACACCGGGGAGCTGTTTTTT. The variable domain in full, completed from reference TRBV2 and TRBJ2-2, reads EPEVTQTPSHQVTQMGQEVILRCVPISNHLYFYWYRQILGQKVEFLVSFYNNEISEKSEIFDDQFSVERPDGSNFTLKIRSTKLEDSAMYFCASSETSGGLANTGELFFGEGSRLTVL.

The V call is TRBV15, the J call TRBJ2-1, with D possibly being TRBD1 (5 bases). Per germline, CDR1 LNHNV and CDR2 YYDKDF (reference sequence). The CDR3 loop spans 15 amino acids. V gave up 1 base and J gave up 4 bases, with 11 bases separating them. The CDR3 DNA sequence: TGTGCCACCAGCAGAGTACAAGGGGCTTACAATGAGCAGTTCTTC. The encoded protein is CATSRVQGAYNEQFF.

The J gene is TRBJ2-5, the V gene TRBV5-6, with 9 bases that match TRBD1. V trimming: 1 base; J trimming: 4 bases; junction bases outside the gene matches: 11. Germline V gives CDR1 SGHDT, CDR2 YYEEEE. The CDR3 totals 17 residues. Here the CDR3 DNA reads TGTGCCAGCAGCTTGCCTGGACAGGGGATGATTTCAGAGACCCAGTACTTC. It is translated as CASSLPGQGMISETQYF.

This clone turned up a few times. The chain has TRBV5-6 and TRBJ1-5, with D uncertain. Germline CDR1 is SGHDT and CDR2 is YYEEEE. Trimming removed 1 base at V and 6 bases at J, with 11 bases between. CDR3 size: 14 residues. The CDR3 spells CASSLSGALQPQHF. CDR3 in DNA: TGTGCCAGCAGCTTGAGTGGCGCCCTTCAGCCCCAGCATTTT. Supplemented by reference TRBV5-6 and TRBJ1-5, the full variable domain reads DAGVTQSPTHLIKTRGQQVTLRCSPKSGHDTVSWYQQALGQGPQFIFQYYEEEERQRGNFPDRFSGHQFPNYSSELNVNALLLGDSALYLCASSLSGALQPQHFGDGTRLSIL.

CDR3 nucleotides: TGTGCCAGCAGTGAACCGGGGGGGCGTCGCACAGATACGCAGTATTTT. This codes for CASSEPGGRRTDTQYF. The chain is built from TRBV6-1 and TRBJ2-3; the match to TRBD2 covers 8 bases. The CDR3 sequence is 16 residues long. J was trimmed by 1 base and V by 2 bases; bases with no gene match: 5. Germline assignment: CDR1 MNHNS and CDR2 SASEGT.

This clone showed up just once. CDR3 loop: CASSYSKGGPAGELFF. CDR3 DNA sequence: TGTGCCAGCAGTTACTCGAAAGGGGGCCCCGCCGGGGAGCTGTTTTTT. The chain couples TRBV6-6 to TRBJ2-2; 7 bases align to TRBD1. V was clipped by 0 bases and J by 6 bases; unmatched bases: 7. Germline CDR1 reads MNHNY; CDR2 reads SVGAGI (reference sequence). CDR3 size: 16 residues.

This clone was seen only a few times. The chain uses TRBV9 and TRBJ2-1, with 7 bases lining up with TRBD2. Germline V gives CDR1 SGDLS, CDR2 YYNGEE. The trim removed 4 bases at V and 9 bases at J, leaving 4 bases unmatched. The CDR3 spans 12 residues. DNA of the CDR3: TGTGCCAGCAGCCTCCGGGGGGTTGAGCAGTTCTTC. Translated, it gives CASSLRGVEQFF.

This sequence joins TRBV27 and TRBJ2-6, with TRBD1 matching over 9 bases. Trimming cost V 2 bases and J 0 bases; bases outside gene matches: 11. This CDR3 spans 20 amino acids. Per the germline V gene, CDR1 is MNHEY and CDR2 is SMNVEV (reference sequence). CDR3 protein: CASSLGPGTGTPSGANVLTF. The CDR3 DNA reads as TGTGCCAGCAGTTTAGGCCCCGGGACAGGGACTCCCTCTGGGGCCAACGTCCTGACTTTC.